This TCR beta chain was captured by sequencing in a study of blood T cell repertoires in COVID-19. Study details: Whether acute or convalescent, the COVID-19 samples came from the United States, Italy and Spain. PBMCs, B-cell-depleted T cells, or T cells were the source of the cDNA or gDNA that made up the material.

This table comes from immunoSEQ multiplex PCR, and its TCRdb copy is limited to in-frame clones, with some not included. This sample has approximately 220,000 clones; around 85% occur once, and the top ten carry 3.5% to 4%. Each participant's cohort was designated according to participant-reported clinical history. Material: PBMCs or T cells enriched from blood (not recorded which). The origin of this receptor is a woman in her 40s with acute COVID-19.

The CDR3 loop reads CASGGWGQYNYGYTF. The CDR3 nucleotides are TGTGCTAGTGGGGGCTGGGGACAATATAACTATGGCTACACCTTC. The chain employs TRBV12-5 and TRBJ1-2; TRBD1 might be the D (6 bases). Between the trimmed V and J ends, which lost 6 bases and 1 base, there was a span of 15 bases. CDR1 LGHNT and CDR2 FRNRAP come from the germline V gene. This CDR3 spans 15 amino acids. The full variable domain, with the rest looked up from reference TRBV12-5 and TRBJ1-2, is DARVTQTPRHKVTEMGQEVTMRCQPILGHNTVFWYRQTMMQGLELLAYFRNRAPLDDSGMPKDRFSAEMPDATLATLKIQPSEPRDSAVYFCASGGWGQYNYGYTFGSGTRLTVV.